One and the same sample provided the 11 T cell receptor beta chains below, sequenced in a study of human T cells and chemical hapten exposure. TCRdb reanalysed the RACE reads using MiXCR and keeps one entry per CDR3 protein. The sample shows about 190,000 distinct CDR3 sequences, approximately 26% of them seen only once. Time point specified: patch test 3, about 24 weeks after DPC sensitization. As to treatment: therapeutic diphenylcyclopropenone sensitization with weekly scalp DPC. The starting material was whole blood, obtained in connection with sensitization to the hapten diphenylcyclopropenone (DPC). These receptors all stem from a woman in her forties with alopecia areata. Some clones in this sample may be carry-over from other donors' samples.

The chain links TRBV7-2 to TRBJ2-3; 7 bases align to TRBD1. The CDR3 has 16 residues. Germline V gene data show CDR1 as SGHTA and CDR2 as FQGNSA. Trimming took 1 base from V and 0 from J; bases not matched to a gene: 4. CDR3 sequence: CASSLVRDSSTDTQYF. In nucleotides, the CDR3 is TGTGCCAGCAGCTTAGTTCGGGACAGTAGCACAGATACGCAGTATTTT. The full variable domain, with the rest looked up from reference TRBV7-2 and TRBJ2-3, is GAGVSQSPSNKVTEKGKDVELRCDPISGHTALYWYRQSLGQGLEFLIYFQGNSAPDKSGLPSDRFSAERTGGSVSTLTIQRTQQEDSAVYLCASSLVRDSSTDTQYFGPGTRLTVL.

The CDR3 DNA reads TGCGCCAGCAACGCCGCGGAACGGAGCGAGCAGTACTTC. This sequence encodes CASNAAERSEQYF. The rearrangement links TRBV5-1 to TRBJ2-7, with no clear D. CDR1 and CDR2 from the germline V gene are SGHRS and YFSETQ. CDR3 size: 13 residues. V was shortened by 6 bases and J by 6 bases, with 16 bases between the two germline ends.

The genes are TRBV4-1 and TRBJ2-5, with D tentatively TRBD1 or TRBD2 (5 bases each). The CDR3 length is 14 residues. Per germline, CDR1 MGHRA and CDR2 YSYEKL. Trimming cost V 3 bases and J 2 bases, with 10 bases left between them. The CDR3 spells CASSQGRSQETQYF. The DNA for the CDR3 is TGCGCCAGCAGCCAGGGACGGTCACAAGAGACCCAGTACTTC.

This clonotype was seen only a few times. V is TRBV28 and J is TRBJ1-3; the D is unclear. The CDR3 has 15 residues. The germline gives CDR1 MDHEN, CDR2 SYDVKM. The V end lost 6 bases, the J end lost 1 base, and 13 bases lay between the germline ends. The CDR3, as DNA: TGTGCCAGCAGCCCCGGCGGGGAGTCTGGAAACACCATATATTTT. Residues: CASSPGGESGNTIYF.

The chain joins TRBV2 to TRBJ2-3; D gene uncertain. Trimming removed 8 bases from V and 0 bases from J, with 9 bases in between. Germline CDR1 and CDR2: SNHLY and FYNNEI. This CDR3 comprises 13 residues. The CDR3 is CASLEPSTDTQYF. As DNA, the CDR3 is TGTGCCAGCCTGGAGCCTAGCACAGATACGCAGTATTTT.

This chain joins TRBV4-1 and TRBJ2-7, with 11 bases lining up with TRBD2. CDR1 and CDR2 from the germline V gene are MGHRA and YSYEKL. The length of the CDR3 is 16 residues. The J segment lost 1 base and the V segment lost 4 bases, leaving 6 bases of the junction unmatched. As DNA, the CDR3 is TGCGCCAGCAGCCCCCGGACTAGCGGGCGTTCCTACGAGCAGTACTTC. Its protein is CASSPRTSGRSYEQYF.

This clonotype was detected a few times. The CDR3 spells CSVEAPSLYEQYF. CDR3 in DNA: TGCAGCGTTGAAGCCCCCTCTCTATACGAGCAGTACTTC. The rearrangement links TRBV29-1 to TRBJ2-7; D is uncertain. The CDR3 extends over 13 amino acids. V was pared by 1 base and J by 4 bases, with 11 bases between. Germline values: CDR1 SQVTM, CDR2 ANQGSEA.

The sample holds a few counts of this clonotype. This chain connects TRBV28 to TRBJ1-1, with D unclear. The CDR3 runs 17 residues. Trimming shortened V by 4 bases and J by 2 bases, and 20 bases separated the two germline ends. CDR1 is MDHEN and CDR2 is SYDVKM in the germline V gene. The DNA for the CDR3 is TGTGCCAGCAGTTCACCCGCCCTAGGTAAGGGTAACACTGAAGCTTTCTTT. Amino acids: CASSSPALGKGNTEAFF.

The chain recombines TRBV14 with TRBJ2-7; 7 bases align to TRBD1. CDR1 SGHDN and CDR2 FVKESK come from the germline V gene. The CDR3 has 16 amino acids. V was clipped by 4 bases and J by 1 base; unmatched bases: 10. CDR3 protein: CASSRGQARNSYEQYF. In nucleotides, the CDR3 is TGTGCCAGCAGCCGAGGACAGGCCCGAAATTCCTACGAGCAGTACTTC.

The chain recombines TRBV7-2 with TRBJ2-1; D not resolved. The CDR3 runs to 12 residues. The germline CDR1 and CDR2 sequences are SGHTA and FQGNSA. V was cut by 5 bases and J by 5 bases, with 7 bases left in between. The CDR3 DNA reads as TGTGCCAGCAGCCTACCCCACAATGAGCAGTTCTTC. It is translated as CASSLPHNEQFF.

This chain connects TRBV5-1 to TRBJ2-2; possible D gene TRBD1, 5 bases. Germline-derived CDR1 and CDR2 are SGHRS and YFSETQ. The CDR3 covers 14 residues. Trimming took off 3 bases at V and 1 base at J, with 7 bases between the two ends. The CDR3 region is CASSSQGNTGELFF. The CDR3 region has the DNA TGCGCCAGCAGCTCCCAGGGGAACACCGGGGAGCTGTTTTTT.